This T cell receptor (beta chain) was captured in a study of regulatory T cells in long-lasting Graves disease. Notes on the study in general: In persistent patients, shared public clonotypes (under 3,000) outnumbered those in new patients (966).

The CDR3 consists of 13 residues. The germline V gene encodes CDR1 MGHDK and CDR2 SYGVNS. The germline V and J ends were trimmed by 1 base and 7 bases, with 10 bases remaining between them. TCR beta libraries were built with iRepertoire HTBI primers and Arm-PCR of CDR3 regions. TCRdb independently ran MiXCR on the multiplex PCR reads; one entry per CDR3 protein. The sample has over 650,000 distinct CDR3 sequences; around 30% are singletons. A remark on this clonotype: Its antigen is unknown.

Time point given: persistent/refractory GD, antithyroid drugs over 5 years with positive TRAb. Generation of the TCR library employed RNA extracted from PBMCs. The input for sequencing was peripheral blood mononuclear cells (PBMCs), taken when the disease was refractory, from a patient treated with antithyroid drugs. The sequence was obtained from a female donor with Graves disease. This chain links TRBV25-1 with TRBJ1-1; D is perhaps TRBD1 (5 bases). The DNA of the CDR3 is TGTGCCAGCAGTGAATCAGGGTCCGGTGAAGCTTTCTTT. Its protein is CASSESGSGEAFF.